The 17 T cell receptor beta chains in this list originate from one sample, sequenced in a study of cytomegalovirus exposure and HLA in healthy donors. A multiplex PCR was run with 60 Vbeta primers and 13 Jbeta primers. Clones were sequenced by immunoSEQ multiplex PCR, and TCRdb holds only the in-frame ones, with some missing. The sample yields roughly 63,000 clones, over 60% seen once. The sample taken for sequencing was PBMCs. These receptor sequences come from a man aged 45 to 65 in good health and CMV-seropositive.

The chain combines TRBV5-8 with TRBJ2-7; D not resolved. Per the germline V gene, CDR1 is SGHTS and CDR2 is YDEGEE. V gave up 0 bases and J gave up 2 bases, with 15 bases separating them. The CDR3 runs 16 residues. The CDR3 nucleotides read TGTGCCAGCAGCTTGGCCGTGAGTGCCTACCCCTACGAGCAGTACTTC. Translating it yields CASSLAVSAYPYEQYF.

CDR3 sequence reads: CASSLDTSGRPNTGELFF. The CDR3 nucleotides are TGTGCCAGCAGCTTAGACACTAGCGGGAGGCCAAACACCGGGGAGCTGTTTTTT. This chain joins TRBV11-2 and TRBJ2-2; 12 nucleotides match TRBD2. The CDR3 consists of 18 residues. In germline, CDR1 is SGHAT, CDR2 FQNNGV. J was trimmed by 2 bases and V by 0 bases; bases with no gene match: 4.

This rearrangement joins TRBV28 to TRBJ2-1; 7 bases map to TRBD2. The CDR3 consists of 16 residues. Germline V gene lookup returns CDR1 MDHEN and CDR2 SYDVKM. Unmatched junction bases numbered 10, after V lost 4 bases and J lost 4 bases. Here the CDR3 DNA reads TGTGCCAGCAGTTCGGTGGAGGGAGGGCCGTACAATGAGCAGTTCTTC. Encoded protein: CASSSVEGGPYNEQFF.

The V call is TRBV30, the J call TRBJ2-7; the match to TRBD1 covers 9 bases. Germline V gene data show CDR1 as GTSNPN and CDR2 as SVGIG (reference sequence). V lost 2 bases to trimming and J lost 0 bases; unmatched junction nucleotides: 11. The CDR3 is 17 amino acids. CDR3 region: CAWSRVTGTGSSYEQYF. For the CDR3, the DNA is TGTGCCTGGAGTCGCGTAACCGGGACAGGGAGCTCCTACGAGCAGTACTTC.

This chain joins TRBV5-4 and TRBJ1-1; D is uncertain. The CDR3 totals 14 residues. Germline V gene sequence: CDR1 SGHNT, CDR2 YYREEE (reference sequence). Trimming cost V 1 base and J 6 bases, with 13 bases left between them. CDR3 coding DNA: TGTGCCAGCAGCTTGCAGGAATCCTGGCCTGAAGCTTTCTTT. This sequence encodes CASSLQESWPEAFF.

This clone was recorded a few times. The chain combines TRBV6-1 with TRBJ1-2; D not certain. Per the germline V gene, CDR1 is MNHNS and CDR2 is SASEGT. V gave up 7 bases and J gave up 5 bases, with 11 bases separating them. The CDR3 runs to 12 residues. CDR3 sequence: CASTETTYGYTF. In nucleotides, the CDR3 is TGTGCCAGCACCGAGACAACGTATGGCTACACCTTC.

The chain has TRBV6-6 and TRBJ2-5; TRBD2 aligns across 8 bases. CDR1 MNHNY and CDR2 SVGAGI come from the germline V gene (reference sequence). Trimming removed 3 bases from V and 5 bases from J; junction bases left unmatched: 5. This CDR3 is 14 amino acids long. The CDR3 here is CASSYSGVGETQYF. For the CDR3, the DNA is TGTGCCAGCAGTTATAGCGGGGTTGGGGAGACCCAGTACTTC.

This chain uses TRBV27 with TRBJ1-5; 7 bases line up with TRBD1. V dropped 6 bases and J dropped 10; count of bases not matched to a gene: 15. Germline CDR1 is MNHEY and CDR2 is SMNVEV (reference sequence). The CDR3 spans 15 residues. Here the CDR3 DNA reads TGTGCCAGCAGAGTCACCGGGACAGTAGGCGTTCCCCAGCATTTT. Translation: CASRVTGTVGVPQHF.

This rearrangement joins TRBV30 to TRBJ2-6, with D maybe TRBD2 (6 bases). Germline assignment: CDR1 GTSNPN and CDR2 SVGIG (reference sequence). V was pared by 5 bases and J by 1 base, with 15 bases between. CDR3 length: 16 amino acids. CDR3 region: CAWSEGKRSGANVLTF. In nucleotides, the CDR3 is TGTGCCTGGTCGGAGGGGAAACGTTCTGGGGCCAACGTCCTGACTTTC.

The rearrangement joins TRBV29-1 to TRBJ1-2, with a tentative D call TRBD1 (6 bases). Trimming removed 3 bases from V and 8 bases from J, with 16 bases in between. Germline-derived CDR1 and CDR2 are SQVTM and ANQGSEA. The CDR3 is made up of 13 amino acids. The CDR3 DNA reads as TGCAGCGTTGAGAATGGGCACAGGGACGGCTACACCTTC. This gives the protein CSVENGHRDGYTF.

The J gene is TRBJ2-7, the V gene TRBV6-1; possibly TRBD1 for D (6 bases). There are 15 residues in the CDR3. V lost 4 bases to trimming and J lost 3 bases, with 16 bases between them. Per the germline V gene, CDR1 is MNHNS and CDR2 is SASEGT. This CDR3 reads CASSGKDRGSYEQYF. The DNA for the CDR3 is TGTGCCAGCAGTGGGAAGGACAGAGGTAGCTACGAGCAGTACTTC.

Notes on this clone: Other DNA sequences in this sample translate to the same CDR3. The V call is TRBV9, the J call TRBJ1-1; 7 nucleotides match TRBD1. V was pared by 4 bases and J by 3 bases, with 6 bases of the junction left unmatched. CDR1 is SGDLS and CDR2 is YYNGEE in the germline V gene. The CDR3 spans 14 residues. CDR3 amino acids: CASSFYDRDTEAFF. DNA for the CDR3: TGTGCCAGCAGCTTCTACGACAGGGACACTGAAGCTTTCTTT.

The J gene is TRBJ2-3, the V gene TRBV5-1; TRBD2 matches at 13 bases. The germline gives CDR1 SGHRS, CDR2 YFSETQ. This CDR3 region has 16 residues. V trimming: 5 bases; J trimming: 7 bases; junction bases outside the gene matches: 10. CDR3 protein: CASSGRTSGSFNTQYF. CDR3 in DNA: TGCGCCAGCAGTGGTCGGACTAGCGGGAGTTTTAATACGCAGTATTTT.

This clone was counted between two and nine times. This chain links TRBV4-1 with TRBJ2-4, with 11 positions matching TRBD1. The CDR3 is 15 amino acids. Germline V gene sequence: CDR1 MGHRA, CDR2 YSYEKL. V gave up 1 base and J gave up 8 bases; unmatched junction bases: 4. CDR3 in amino acids: CASSQGGTGGYIQYF. DNA of the CDR3: TGCGCCAGCAGCCAAGGGGGGACAGGGGGTTACATTCAGTACTTC.

V usage is TRBV27 and J usage is TRBJ1-1, with D possibly being TRBD1 (5 bases). The length of the CDR3 is 19 residues. Germline lookup yields CDR1 MNHEY and CDR2 SMNVEV (reference sequence). The ends were cut back, 6 bases at V and 6 bases at J, with 32 bases in the middle. The CDR3 region has the DNA TGTGCCAGCAGCGATAGGGGCAGGGCCTCTTTTCGGTCAGGCCCTGAAGCTTTCTTT. Translated, it gives CASSDRGRASFRSGPEAFF.

This clone came up a few times. The chain uses TRBV4-1 and TRBJ2-3, with D possibly matching TRBD2 (5 bases). Trimming cost V 0 bases and J 4 bases, with 11 bases left between them. This CDR3 contains 15 residues. The germline gives CDR1 MGHRA, CDR2 YSYEKL. CDR3 nucleotide sequence: TGCGCCAGCAGCCAAGAACGAGAGGGATCAGATACGCAGTATTTT. Amino acids: CASSQEREGSDTQYF.

J is TRBJ2-7 and V is TRBV5-1; 10 bases fit TRBD1. This CDR3 spans 16 amino acids. In germline, CDR1 is SGHRS, CDR2 YFSETQ. Unmatched junction bases numbered 11, after V lost 4 bases and J lost 4 bases. The CDR3 loop is CASSPVPGQGSYEQYV. CDR3 coding DNA: TGCGCCAGCAGCCCCGTCCCGGGACAGGGGTCGTACGAGCAGTACGTC.